These T cell receptor beta chains were read from a single sample in a study of CD8 T cells in Susac syndrome. One entry per CDR3 protein results from TCRdb running MiXCR on the immunoSEQ multiplex PCR reads. The table lists approximately 190,000 distinct CDR3 sequences, nearly 97% of them singletons. Sequences were obtained from CD4+ T cells from PBMCs. All receptors derive from a human donor with Susac syndrome. Each CDR3 is given with its conserved first and last residue.

length	V	J	CDR3
13	TRBV4-2	TRBJ1-6	CASNDRDNSPLHF
13	TRBV5-1	TRBJ2-7	CASSTEGSYEQYF
11	TRBV6-5	TRBJ2-5	CASSYYGTQYF
14	TRBV5-1	TRBJ2-7	CASSLEGGLYEQYF
19	TRBV7-6	TRBJ2-3	CASSPNLWGLPHVPDTQYF
16	TRBV9	TRBJ2-3	CASSVVSAGGTDTQYF
16	TRBV11-2	TRBJ2-3	CASSPRTSGYTDTQYF
13	TRBV24-1	TRBJ2-5	CATSGTDQETQYF
15	TRBV6-2/TRBV6-3	TRBJ2-7	CASSFTTGKIYEQYF
14	TRBV20-1	TRBJ1-2	CSAPTGGLGYGYTF
16	TRBV4-3	TRBJ1-6	CASSQDFNRAGSPLHF
14	TRBV12-5	TRBJ2-5	CASGLLTGSETQYF
14	TRBV3-1	TRBJ2-3	CASSQSVRADTQYF
17	TRBV3-1	TRBJ2-5	CASSHGVLTSGKETQYF
14	TRBV2	TRBJ2-5	CASSPTGGQETQYF
15	TRBV20-1	TRBJ2-1	CSAPQAGGPDNEQFF
17	TRBV7-2	TRBJ2-2	CASSPRPGQPNTGELFF
14	TRBV5-1	TRBJ1-1	CASSFRTGRTEAFF
14	TRBV4-3	TRBJ1-2	CASSHAGLNYGYTF
14	TRBV24-1	TRBJ2-5	CATSDGTFQETQYF
14	TRBV20-1	TRBJ1-5	CSARPGQSAQPQHF
13	TRBV7-8	TRBJ1-5	CASRGVADQPQHF
14	TRBV5-1	TRBJ2-3	CASSAETSTDTQYF
10	TRBV20-1	TRBJ2-1	CSASENEQFF
13	TRBV11-3	TRBJ2-2	CASSSGPSGVLFF
13	TRBV7-2	TRBJ2-2	CASSLRVTGELFF
15	TRBV9	TRBJ2-2	CASSAHNANTGELFF